These 25 T cell receptor beta chains share one sample of origin, sequenced in a study of identical twins. TCRdb redid the calling of the 5' RACE reads with MiXCR, one entry per CDR3 protein. The profile shows 550,000 to 700,000 distinct CDR3 sequences, roughly 20% of them singletons. This sample also appeared in a second study, on T cells expressing NK-cell markers.

What was sequenced was PBMCs. Receptors were obtained from a woman aged 18-30 years in good health.

The rearrangement links TRBV7-2 to TRBJ1-1, with D possibly matching TRBD1 (5 bases). CDR1 SGHTA and CDR2 FQGNSA come from the germline V gene. The V end was cut by 7 bases, the J end by 3 bases, with 12 bases between. CDR3 length: 13 residues. The CDR3 region has the DNA TGTGCCAGCAACTGGGGGTGGGACACTGAAGCTTTCTTT. It encodes CASNWGWDTEAFF.

As regards this clonotype: Mismatch with germline at one junction end may stem from a read error. This rearrangement joins TRBV13 to TRBJ2-7; TRBD2 agrees at 15 bases. The CDR3 runs 14 residues. The germline gives CDR1 PRHDT, CDR2 FYEKMQ (reference sequence). The CDR3 reads CASSSSGTSGRSDF. The CDR3 nucleotides read TGTGCCAGCAGCAGTTCCGGGACTAGCGGGAGGTCGGACTTC.

This clonotype was detected many times. This chain connects TRBV12-3 or TRBV12-4 to TRBJ2-3, with TRBD2 matching over 8 bases. The J segment lost 5 bases and the V segment lost 4 bases, leaving 5 bases of the junction unmatched. This CDR3 region has 14 residues. The CDR3 region is CASSSGTRGDTQYF. The CDR3 DNA is TGTGCCAGCAGTTCCGGGACTAGGGGAGATACGCAGTATTTT.

The gene calls are TRBV7-2 and TRBJ2-2; no definite D call. This CDR3 region has 14 residues. V was pared by 8 bases and J by 1 base, with 11 bases between. CDR1 SGHTA and CDR2 FQGNSA come from the germline V gene. This CDR3 reads CASLRWRNTGELFF. The CDR3 DNA sequence: TGTGCCAGCCTTCGTTGGCGGAACACCGGGGAGCTGTTTTTT.

The V gene is TRBV6-5, the J gene TRBJ2-7; no firm D call. The germline CDR1 and CDR2 sequences are MNHEY and SVGAGI. This CDR3 comprises 12 residues. The V end lost 5 bases, the J end lost 5 bases, and 10 bases lay between the germline ends. The CDR3 nucleotides are TGTGCCAGCAGTCCGTTTGGCAACGAGCAGTACTTC. This encodes CASSPFGNEQYF.

CDR3 residues: CSVEGLAVDNEQFF. CDR3 sequence (DNA): TGCAGCGTTGAAGGCCTAGCGGTAGACAATGAGCAGTTCTTC. The chain has TRBV29-1 and TRBJ2-1; TRBD2 matches 7 bases. V shed 1 base, J shed 5 bases, and the junction held 5 bases outside the gene matches. CDR1 and CDR2 from the germline V gene are SQVTM and ANQGSEA. The CDR3 runs to 14 residues.

This chain connects TRBV5-5 to TRBJ2-7; a weak D match, TRBD1 (5 bases). The CDR3 runs to 15 residues. The V gene's germline CDR1 is SGHKS and CDR2 YYEKEE (reference sequence). The germline V and J ends were trimmed by 0 bases and 0 bases, with 10 bases remaining between them. The CDR3 loop reads CASSLVGAPSYEQYF. DNA for the CDR3: TGTGCCAGCAGCTTGGTAGGGGCTCCCTCCTACGAGCAGTACTTC.

The chain carries TRBV5-6 and TRBJ2-7; D is undetermined. V shed 0 bases and J shed 5 bases, with 9 bases lying between them. The CDR3 totals 13 residues. The germline V gene encodes CDR1 SGHDT and CDR2 YYEEEE. This chain's CDR3 is CASSLVQTHEQYF. The CDR3 nucleotides read TGTGCCAGCAGCTTGGTCCAGACGCACGAGCAGTACTTC.

The chain uses TRBV27 and TRBJ2-1, with 7 bases identical to TRBD2. From germline, CDR1 is MNHEY and CDR2 SMNVEV (reference sequence). The J segment lost 4 bases and the V segment lost 2 bases, leaving 5 bases of the junction unmatched. The CDR3 is 15 residues long. In DNA, the CDR3 is TGTGCCAGCAGTTTAAAGGAGGGAGGGTACAATGAGCAGTTCTTC. Amino acids: CASSLKEGGYNEQFF.

The chain employs TRBV5-1 and TRBJ2-7; D perhaps matches TRBD1 (7 bases). Germline-derived CDR1 and CDR2 are SGHRS and YFSETQ. With 4 bases removed from V and 1 base from J, the gap between germline ends came to 12 bases. This CDR3 has 14 amino acids. The CDR3 nucleotides are TGCGCCAGCAGCCCAGGGGGGTATTCCTACGAGCAGTACTTC. Its translation is CASSPGGYSYEQYF.

This clonotype was seen only a few times. As DNA, the CDR3 is TGCGCCAGCACAGCCGGGACTAGCGGTCAAGAGACCCAGTACTTC. Translating it yields CASTAGTSGQETQYF. This chain links TRBV5-1 with TRBJ2-5, with TRBD2 matching over 11 bases. The CDR3 consists of 15 residues. The V gene end was trimmed by 6 bases and the J gene end by 2 bases; junction bases not matched to a gene: 6. CDR1 and CDR2 (germline): SGHRS, YFSETQ.

This sequence joins TRBV7-2 and TRBJ2-2; D is ambiguous. Per the germline V gene, CDR1 is SGHTA and CDR2 is FQGNSA. Trimming left V 0 bases short and J 6 bases short, with 8 bases between. The CDR3 extends over 14 amino acids. CDR3 nucleotide sequence: TGTGCCAGCAGCTTAGCGCTACAACCCGGGGAGCTGTTTTTT. This encodes CASSLALQPGELFF.

The V and J genes are TRBV5-1 and TRBJ2-3, with 7 bases identical to TRBD2. Germline V gives CDR1 SGHRS, CDR2 YFSETQ. The CDR3 covers 15 residues. Trimming took 4 bases from V and 6 from J; bases not matched to a gene: 11. The CDR3 is CASSPSGAQADTQYF. The CDR3 region has the DNA TGCGCCAGCAGCCCGAGCGGGGCCCAGGCGGATACGCAGTATTTT. Full variable domain (outside the CDR3, taken from reference TRBV5-1 and TRBJ2-3): KAGVTQTPRYLIKTRGQQVTLSCSPISGHRSVSWYQQTPGQGLQFLFEYFSETQRNKGNFPGRFSGRQFSNSRSEMNVSTLELGDSALYLCASSPSGAQADTQYFGPGTRLTVL.

The sample holds many counts of this clonotype. The chain combines TRBV5-1 with TRBJ2-1; 7 nucleotides line up with TRBD1. Germline V lookup: CDR1 SGHRS, CDR2 YFSETQ. Unmatched junction bases numbered 9, after V lost 4 bases and J lost 5 bases. The CDR3 length is 15 residues. The CDR3 sequence: CASSTGQARNNEQFF. The DNA for the CDR3 is TGCGCCAGCAGCACCGGACAGGCCAGAAACAATGAGCAGTTCTTC.

A few counts support this clonotype. The chain uses TRBV6-5 and TRBJ2-1, with D uncertain. Germline V gene sequence: CDR1 MNHEY, CDR2 SVGAGI. The CDR3 extends over 11 amino acids. V was clipped by 0 bases and J by 10 bases, with 4 bases between them. CDR3 sequence (DNA): TGTGCCAGCAGTTACTCGAGGGAGCAGTTCTTC. Protein sequence: CASSYSREQFF.

This clonotype appeared a few times. V usage is TRBV5-5 and J usage is TRBJ1-1; D remains unclear. The CDR3 is made up of 15 amino acids. The germline CDR1 and CDR2 sequences are SGHKS and YYEKEE (reference sequence). V dropped 1 base and J dropped 1 base, with 11 bases sitting between them. DNA for the CDR3: TGTGCCAGCAGCTTGCTTTGGAGGGAGAACACTGAAGCTTTCTTT. Encoded protein: CASSLLWRENTEAFF.

This clonotype was observed at least ten times. The V and J genes are TRBV7-6 and TRBJ1-6, with D perhaps TRBD1 (5 bases). The CDR3 sequence is 17 residues long. Trimming cost V 1 base and J 7 bases, with 17 bases left between them. Germline CDR1 is SGHVS and CDR2 is FNYEAQ. DNA of the CDR3: TGTGCCAGCAGCTTAGAATATCCAGGGCAGGGAAATTCACCCCTCCACTTT. Translation: CASSLEYPGQGNSPLHF.

This chain connects TRBV12-3 or TRBV12-4 to TRBJ2-7, with 7 positions matching TRBD1. J was trimmed by 3 bases and V by 3 bases; bases with no gene match: 5. This CDR3 has 14 residues. This CDR3 is CASSFEGQYYEQYF. DNA for the CDR3: TGTGCCAGCAGTTTTGAGGGACAGTACTACGAGCAGTACTTC.

The chain uses TRBV9 and TRBJ2-7, with TRBD1 identical over 8 bases. Trimming took 3 bases from V and 6 from J; bases not matched to a gene: 8. The germline V gene encodes CDR1 SGDLS and CDR2 YYNGEE. The CDR3 extends over 14 amino acids. The CDR3 region has the DNA TGTGCCAGCAGCGAAAGGACAGGGTTGGGCGAGCAGTACTTC. This gives the protein CASSERTGLGEQYF.

V and J are TRBV20-1 and TRBJ1-6, with D possibly TRBD1 on 6 matching bases. Deletions cut 0 bases from V and 8 bases from J, with 14 bases between. Germline-derived CDR1 and CDR2 are DFQATT and SNEGSKA (reference sequence). The CDR3 spans 15 residues. In nucleotides, the CDR3 is TGCAGTGCTAGAGATTACGGGGGGCGTGATTCACCCCTCCACTTT. Translating it yields CSARDYGGRDSPLHF.

This chain joins TRBV21-1 and TRBJ2-4. TRBV21-1 is flagged as a pseudogene. There are 13 residues in the CDR3. The chain's CDR3 is CASSTKAKNIQYF. CDR3 in DNA: TGTGCCAGCAGCACGAAAGCCAAAAACATTCAGTACTTC.

The CDR3 spells CASKKGGGETQYF. CDR3 sequence (DNA): TGTGCCAGCAAAAAAGGGGGCGGAGAGACCCAGTACTTC. This chain links TRBV27 with TRBJ2-5; 7 bases are a match to TRBD1. This CDR3 has 13 amino acids. J was trimmed by 4 bases and V by 7 bases; bases with no gene match: 6. Germline V lookup: CDR1 MNHEY, CDR2 SMNVEV (reference sequence).

The chain recombines TRBV30 with TRBJ1-5; D unclear. Looked up from germline, CDR1 is GTSNPN and CDR2 is SVGIG (reference sequence). Trimming left V 1 base short and J 6 bases short, with 10 bases between. The CDR3 contains 13 residues. CDR3 coding DNA: TGTGCCTGGAGTGAGGACCGGACTCAGCCCCAGCATTTT. It specifies CAWSEDRTQPQHF.

This clonotype was detected a few times. The chain is built from TRBV5-1 and TRBJ2-1, with D possibly TRBD1 on 5 matching bases. The germline gives CDR1 SGHRS, CDR2 YFSETQ. V lost 2 bases and J lost 7, with 13 bases in between. This CDR3 region has 14 residues. The CDR3 nucleotides are TGCGCCAGCAGCTTAGGGGTCGTTGCTAATGAGCAGTTCTTC. It is translated as CASSLGVVANEQFF.

This clonotype was seen only a few times. The chain is built from TRBV9 and TRBJ2-1; D is unclear. Trimming shortened V by 1 base and J by 13 bases, and 12 bases separated the two germline ends. This CDR3 has 12 amino acids. Germline CDR1 reads SGDLS; CDR2 reads YYNGEE. This CDR3 is CASSVHDGPQFF. The CDR3 nucleotides are TGTGCCAGCAGCGTACACGACGGGCCTCAGTTCTTC.